These 27 T cell receptor beta chains originate from one sample sequenced in a study of radiotherapy plus CTLA-4 blockade in lung cancer (dated by TCRdb to 2016 to 2018). Library preparation was by the immunoSEQ multiplex PCR assay. This immuneACCESS table, as held by TCRdb, lists in-frame sequences with V and J called but not all clones. Of the missing ones, under half trace to an unresolved V gene in checked studies; the others have no known cause. Within this sample are about 59,000 clones, with approximately 82% of them counted one time only. Approximately 6.1% of the sample goes to the ten largest clones. The sample here was peripheral blood, taken from a patient treated with radiotherapy plus ipilimumab. The origin of the receptors is a human donor with non-small cell lung cancer whose response to radiotherapy plus ipilimumab could not be evaluated.

The CDR3 region is CASSWGGVYNSPLHF. DNA of the CDR3: TGTGCCAGCAGCTGGGGGGGGGTCTATAATTCACCCCTCCACTTT. The chain joins TRBV5-8 to TRBJ1-6, with a weak D call TRBD1 (5 bases). Trimming took off 3 bases at V and 3 bases at J, with 10 bases between the two ends. Germline loops: CDR1 SGHTS, CDR2 YDEGEE. The CDR3 sequence is 15 residues long.

This chain joins TRBV16 and TRBJ2-7; D call uncertain. V lost 4 bases, J lost 6 bases, and 13 bases lay in between. Germline assignment: CDR1 KGHSY and CDR2 FQNENV. The CDR3 runs 13 residues. The CDR3 reads CASSLDWRTEQYF. DNA of the CDR3: TGTGCCAGCAGCCTCGACTGGAGAACCGAGCAGTACTTC. Full variable domain (outside the CDR3, taken from reference TRBV16 and TRBJ2-7): GEEVAQTPKHLVRGEGQKAKLYCAPIKGHSYVFWYQQVLKNEFKFLISFQNENVFDETGMPKERFSAKCLPNSPCSLEIQATKLEDSAVYFCASSLDWRTEQYFGPGTRLTVT.

The chain uses TRBV7-2 and TRBJ1-2, with D perhaps matching TRBD1 (6 bases). Germline-derived CDR1 and CDR2 are SGHTA and FQGNSA. V gave up 3 bases and J gave up 5 bases, with 19 bases separating them. This CDR3 comprises 16 residues. As DNA, the CDR3 is TGTGCCAGCAGCTTCAAGGGGGTGGGAATGGCGTATGGCTACACCTTC. Its protein is CASSFKGVGMAYGYTF.

This clone was detected a few times. The chain carries TRBV7-9 and TRBJ1-2; TRBD1 aligns across 9 bases. Germline V CDR1 and CDR2: SEHNR, FQNEAQ (reference sequence). This CDR3 spans 13 amino acids. The V and J ends lost 5 bases and 2 bases, in that order; junction bases with no gene match: 0. The CDR3 DNA sequence: TGTGCCAGCAGCGGACAGGGGAACTATGGCTACACCTTC. As protein: CASSGQGNYGYTF.

The chain is built from TRBV4-3 and TRBJ2-5; D remains ambiguous. This CDR3 is 13 amino acids long. Per the germline V gene, CDR1 is LGHNA and CDR2 is YSLEER. The V and J ends lost 1 base and 4 bases respectively, with 7 bases between them. For the CDR3, the DNA is TGCGCCAGCAGCCAAGTTCCCTTAGAGACCCAGTACTTC. Protein sequence: CASSQVPLETQYF.

This clone came up many times. The chain has TRBV7-2 and TRBJ1-1, with D perhaps matching TRBD1 (5 bases). Germline CDR1 reads SGHTA; CDR2 reads FQGNSA. V was pared by 1 base and J by 0 bases, with 9 bases between. The CDR3 contains 15 residues. The DNA of the CDR3 is TGTGCCAGCAGCTTAGAGGCAGGGATGAACACTGAAGCTTTCTTT. Its protein is CASSLEAGMNTEAFF. Based on the CDR3 plus reference TRBV7-2 and TRBJ1-1, the full variable domain is GAGVSQSPSNKVTEKGKDVELRCDPISGHTALYWYRQSLGQGLEFLIYFQGNSAPDKSGLPSDRFSAERTGGSVSTLTIQRTQQEDSAVYLCASSLEAGMNTEAFFGQGTRLTVV.

The chain employs TRBV14 and TRBJ1-1; 8 nucleotides align to TRBD1. Per the germline V gene, CDR1 is SGHDN and CDR2 is FVKESK. There are 14 residues in the CDR3. Trimming at V came to 3 bases and at J to 5 bases, leaving 5 bases not matched to a gene. In nucleotides, the CDR3 is TGTGCCAGCAGCCACGGACAGGGAAGGACTGAAGCTTTCTTT. This gives the protein CASSHGQGRTEAFF.

This chain connects TRBV7-2 to TRBJ2-3, with TRBD2 matching 10 bases. The V gene's germline CDR1 is SGHTA and CDR2 FQGNSA. V lost 4 bases and J lost 7; bases outside the gene matches: 8. The length of the CDR3 is 15 residues. CDR3 in amino acids: CASSSVAGGSNTQYF. The CDR3 DNA sequence: TGTGCCAGCAGCTCGGTAGCGGGGGGAAGTAATACGCAGTATTTT.

The V and J genes are TRBV7-2 and TRBJ1-6; 11 nucleotides line up with TRBD1. The V and J ends lost 7 bases and 10 bases, in that order; junction bases with no gene match: 12. Germline CDR1 reads SGHTA; CDR2 reads FQGNSA. This CDR3 comprises 16 residues. The CDR3 sequence is CASTHSGQGARSPLHF. CDR3 bases: TGTGCCAGCACCCACTCCGGACAGGGGGCAAGATCACCCCTCCACTTT. The full variable domain, rest sourced from reference TRBV7-2 and TRBJ1-6, is GAGVSQSPSNKVTEKGKDVELRCDPISGHTALYWYRQSLGQGLEFLIYFQGNSAPDKSGLPSDRFSAERTGGSVSTLTIQRTQQEDSAVYLCASTHSGQGARSPLHFGNGTRLTVT.

The chain uses TRBV2 and TRBJ2-7; weak D call: TRBD2 (5 bases). Germline CDR1 SNHLY, CDR2 FYNNEI. The CDR3 runs 14 residues. V lost 8 bases to trimming and J lost 6 bases, with 20 bases between them. The CDR3 loop is CASDSTSGLSEQYF. The DNA of the CDR3 is TGTGCCAGCGATAGCACCTCTGGACTCAGCGAGCAGTACTTC.

The chain joins TRBV4-3 to TRBJ2-3, with 7 bases lining up with TRBD2. Germline lookup yields CDR1 LGHNA and CDR2 YSLEER. This CDR3 has 15 amino acids. V lost 4 bases and J lost 0; bases outside the gene matches: 4. The CDR3 region has the DNA TGCGCCAGCAGCCGGCAAGCGGGGAGCACAGATACGCAGTATTTT. Protein sequence: CASSRQAGSTDTQYF.

The V gene is TRBV4-3, the J gene TRBJ1-1; D might be TRBD1 (5 bases). This CDR3 is 16 amino acids long. The V gene's germline CDR1 is LGHNA and CDR2 YSLEER. Between the trimmed V and J ends, which lost 0 bases and 0 bases, there was a span of 11 bases. CDR3 region: CASSQDLGRVNTEAFF. DNA for the CDR3: TGCGCCAGCAGCCAAGATCTAGGCAGGGTGAACACTGAAGCTTTCTTT.

The V and J genes are TRBV5-1 and TRBJ2-5; D perhaps matches TRBD1 (8 bases). V gave up 7 bases and J gave up 5 bases, with 15 bases separating them. Per the germline V gene, CDR1 is SGHRS and CDR2 is YFSETQ. The CDR3 extends over 13 amino acids. CDR3 nucleotide sequence: TGCGCCAGCTTCGGACAGGGAGGGGAGACCCAGTACTTC. It codes for CASFGQGGETQYF.

This rearrangement joins TRBV7-2 to TRBJ2-7; 9 positions agree with TRBD1. This CDR3 contains 14 residues. CDR1 is SGHTA and CDR2 is FQGNSA in the germline V gene. V shed 2 bases and J 5 bases; nucleotides not matched to a gene: 4. CDR3 amino acids: CASSLPGQGHEQYF. In nucleotides, the CDR3 is TGTGCCAGCAGCTTACCGGGACAGGGCCACGAGCAGTACTTC.

The genes are TRBV28 and TRBJ2-7, with TRBD1 matching 7 bases. V shed 9 bases, J shed 0 bases, and the junction held 5 bases outside the gene matches. This CDR3 comprises 13 residues. The germline V gene encodes CDR1 MDHEN and CDR2 SYDVKM. This chain's CDR3 is CASHDRASYEQYF. For the CDR3, the DNA is TGTGCCAGTCACGACAGGGCCTCCTACGAGCAGTACTTC.

The chain is built from TRBV5-8 and TRBJ1-5, with a possible D match to TRBD1 (5 bases). The CDR3 has 14 residues. Germline CDR1 SGHTS, CDR2 YDEGEE. Deletions cut 4 bases from V and 5 bases from J, with 13 bases between. This CDR3 reads CASSLQGAYQPQHF. The DNA for the CDR3 is TGTGCCAGCAGCCTCCAGGGCGCATATCAGCCCCAGCATTTT.

The chain employs TRBV11-2 and TRBJ2-1; TRBD2 matches at 13 bases. With 4 bases clipped from V and 7 bases from J, the junction kept 13 bases outside the gene matches. CDR3 length: 18 residues. Germline CDR1 SGHAT, CDR2 FQNNGV. CDR3 bases: TGTGCCAGCAGCTCACAGCTATGGACTAGCGGGAGTCGAAATGAGCAGTTCTTC. Its translation is CASSSQLWTSGSRNEQFF.

The J gene is TRBJ2-2, the V gene TRBV5-6; 7 bases agree with TRBD1. Germline loops: CDR1 SGHDT, CDR2 YYEEEE. The CDR3 has 16 amino acids. The V gene end was trimmed by 2 bases and the J gene end by 3 bases; junction bases not matched to a gene: 7. The chain's CDR3 is CASSLMQGVHTGELFF. In nucleotides, the CDR3 is TGTGCCAGCAGCTTAATGCAGGGGGTTCACACCGGGGAGCTGTTTTTT.

The V call is TRBV5-1, the J call TRBJ2-2; D is unresolved. This CDR3 spans 14 amino acids. Trimming removed 7 bases at V and 2 bases at J, with 12 bases between. The germline V gene has CDR1 SGHRS and CDR2 YFSETQ. DNA of the CDR3: TGCGCCAGCGCTACAGCCCCAAACACCGGGGAGCTGTTTTTT. Translation: CASATAPNTGELFF.

This clone was picked up one time. The chain joins TRBV29-1 to TRBJ2-2; tentative D call: TRBD1 (6 bases). The ends were cut back, 5 bases at V and 5 bases at J, with 18 bases in the middle. CDR3 length: 15 residues. Germline lookup yields CDR1 SQVTM and CDR2 ANQGSEA. This chain's CDR3 is CSVLSRGRGTGELFF. For the CDR3, the DNA is TGCAGCGTTCTTTCGAGGGGGAGAGGGACCGGGGAGCTGTTTTTT.

The V and J genes are TRBV20-1 and TRBJ1-1, with D unresolved. The V and J ends lost 5 bases and 7 bases respectively, with 11 bases between them. Germline V gene data show CDR1 as DFQATT and CDR2 as SNEGSKA (reference sequence). The CDR3 consists of 11 residues. CDR3 loop: CSAGGRDEAFF. CDR3 bases: TGCAGTGCTGGAGGGAGGGATGAAGCTTTCTTT.

The genes are TRBV19 and TRBJ1-2, with 7 bases identical to TRBD1. Germline lookup yields CDR1 LNHDA and CDR2 SQIVND (reference sequence). The CDR3 is 15 amino acids. J gave up 1 base and V 5 bases, and 7 bases lay outside the gene matches. The CDR3 region has the DNA TGTGCCAGTAGTCCCAAAACAGGGGATAACTATGGCTACACCTTC. Its translation is CASSPKTGDNYGYTF.

This clone was seen once. The V gene is TRBV6-1, the J gene TRBJ2-7, with D tentatively TRBD1 (5 bases). From germline, CDR1 is MNHNS and CDR2 SASEGT. Trimming stripped 7 bases from V and 0 bases from J, with 13 bases between. This CDR3 region has 14 residues. In DNA, the CDR3 is TGTGCCAGCACGACGGTGGGGCACTCCTACGAGCAGTACTTC. It encodes CASTTVGHSYEQYF.

The rearrangement links TRBV19 to TRBJ2-5, with TRBD2 identical over 15 bases. Germline assignment: CDR1 LNHDA and CDR2 SQIVND (reference sequence). This CDR3 spans 16 amino acids. V was clipped by 5 bases and J by 11 bases; unmatched bases: 12. The CDR3 bases are TGTGCCAGTAGTCCCGGACTAGCGGGAGGGGCTAGGGAGCAGTACTTC. This gives the protein CASSPGLAGGAREQYF.

In its sample, this clone was seen a few times. The gene calls are TRBV6-5 and TRBJ1-6; D uncertain. Germline V gene data show CDR1 as MNHEY and CDR2 as SVGAGI. This CDR3 is 14 amino acids long. Trimming removed 4 bases from V and 7 bases from J, with 11 bases in between. CDR3: CASSSGRRNSPLHF. CDR3 bases: TGTGCCAGCAGTTCCGGCAGGAGGAATTCACCCCTCCACTTT.

The chain is built from TRBV7-9 and TRBJ2-1, with D tentatively TRBD2 (6 bases). The CDR3 contains 12 residues. Germline lookup yields CDR1 SEHNR and CDR2 FQNEAQ (reference sequence). Between the trimmed V and J ends, which lost 5 bases and 11 bases, there was a span of 13 bases. The CDR3: CASSPGGGKQFF. CDR3 DNA: TGTGCCAGCAGCCCCGGCGGAGGGAAGCAGTTCTTC.

The chain couples TRBV20-1 to TRBJ1-5; no firm D call. CDR1 and CDR2 from the germline V gene are DFQATT and SNEGSKA (reference sequence). The CDR3 sequence is 11 residues long. The V gene lost 6 bases and the J gene lost 10 bases, with 13 bases spanning the gap. In DNA, the CDR3 is TGCAGTGCCCAAATTGGAGGACCCCAGCATTTT. Its protein is CSAQIGGPQHF.